These T cell receptor beta chains were read from a single sample in a study of cytomegalovirus exposure and HLA in healthy donors. Here immunoSEQ multiplex PCR was the method, and the copy in TCRdb shows in-frame clones only, minus some. The sample has 150,000 to 200,000 clones; roughly 80% are singletons. The sequencing sample was made of PBMCs. The receptors shown here come from a human donor in good health. Each CDR3 is given without its conserved first and last residue.

cdr3_aa: ASIQGYEQY
v_call: TRBV6-5
j_call: TRBJ2-7

cdr3_aa: ASSLVGGGTSYNEQF
v_call: TRBV5-1
j_call: TRBJ2-1

cdr3_aa: ASSQGYRANYGYT
v_call: TRBV4-1
j_call: TRBJ1-2

cdr3_aa: ASSQVGTNTEAF
v_call: TRBV14
j_call: TRBJ1-1

cdr3_aa: ASKGQGLSSEKLF
v_call: TRBV6-5
j_call: TRBJ1-4

cdr3_aa: ASSAPGQNSPLH
v_call: TRBV2
j_call: TRBJ1-6

cdr3_aa: ASSEEPPFGETQY
v_call: TRBV6-1
j_call: TRBJ2-5

cdr3_aa: ASSLVTGYGYT
v_call: TRBV7-9
j_call: TRBJ1-2

cdr3_aa: ASSVLQGAVQF
v_call: TRBV9
j_call: TRBJ2-1

cdr3_aa: ASSLSNYEQY
v_call: TRBV7-2
j_call: NA

cdr3_aa: ASSLRGTSGGASSYNEQF
v_call: TRBV5-4
j_call: TRBJ2-1

cdr3_aa: ASSIDVSQETQY
v_call: TRBV19
j_call: TRBJ2-5

cdr3_aa: ASSRGNEQF
v_call: TRBV19
j_call: TRBJ2-1

cdr3_aa: ASSLGVAGGQTNEKLF
v_call: TRBV11-2
j_call: TRBJ1-4

cdr3_aa: AIPGTGHYEQY
v_call: TRBV29-1
j_call: TRBJ2-7

cdr3_aa: ASSHWDRNTEAF
v_call: TRBV14
j_call: TRBJ1-1

cdr3_aa: ASSLGATSGETQY
v_call: TRBV5-1
j_call: TRBJ2-5

cdr3_aa: ASSIKRTSYNEQF
v_call: TRBV19
j_call: TRBJ2-1

cdr3_aa: ASSDRGTEQY
v_call: TRBV7-9
j_call: TRBJ2-7

cdr3_aa: SVVWVGVANEKLF
v_call: TRBV29-1
j_call: TRBJ1-4

cdr3_aa: ASRTRDRGPVDGYT
v_call: TRBV13
j_call: TRBJ1-2

cdr3_aa: ASSQDRDRGRAF
v_call: TRBV4-3
j_call: TRBJ1-1

cdr3_aa: ATVAGGTYEQY
v_call: TRBV10-3
j_call: TRBJ2-7

cdr3_aa: SARIRETQY
v_call: TRBV20-1
j_call: TRBJ2-5

cdr3_aa: ASSFTLNPTDTQY
v_call: TRBV7-9
j_call: TRBJ2-3

cdr3_aa: ASSLGGVGSGNTEAF
v_call: TRBV5-1
j_call: TRBJ1-1

cdr3_aa: ASSPGQGFNEQY
v_call: TRBV5-1
j_call: TRBJ2-7

cdr3_aa: ASSSISYEQY
v_call: TRBV2
j_call: TRBJ2-7

cdr3_aa: ASRKGGTGGHGYT
v_call: TRBV21-1
j_call: TRBJ1-2

cdr3_aa: ASGETGNQPQH
v_call: TRBV25-1
j_call: TRBJ1-5

cdr3_aa: ASSFRGASGNTIY
v_call: TRBV27
j_call: TRBJ1-3

cdr3_aa: AISGTSGQSYEQY
v_call: TRBV10-3
j_call: TRBJ2-7

cdr3_aa: ASSPGQYNSPLH
v_call: TRBV5-1
j_call: TRBJ1-6

cdr3_aa: ASSSGGEIGELF
v_call: TRBV13
j_call: TRBJ2-2

cdr3_aa: ASNGLVGETQY
v_call: TRBV2
j_call: TRBJ2-5

cdr3_aa: ASSQSLAGGDNEQF
v_call: TRBV19
j_call: TRBJ2-1